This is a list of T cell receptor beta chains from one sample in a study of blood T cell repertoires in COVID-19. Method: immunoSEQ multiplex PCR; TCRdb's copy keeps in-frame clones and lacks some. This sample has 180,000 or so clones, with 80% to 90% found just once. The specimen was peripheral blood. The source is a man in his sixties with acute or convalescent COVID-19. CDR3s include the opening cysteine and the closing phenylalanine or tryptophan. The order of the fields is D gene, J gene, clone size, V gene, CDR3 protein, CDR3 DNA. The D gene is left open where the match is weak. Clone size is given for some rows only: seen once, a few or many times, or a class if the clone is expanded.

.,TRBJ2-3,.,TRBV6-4,CASRAQGGDTDTQYF,TGTGCCAGCAGGGCCCAAGGGGGGGACACAGATACGCAGTATTTT
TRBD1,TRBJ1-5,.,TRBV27,CASSRADRGSQPQHF,TGTGCCAGCAGCCGGGCGGACAGGGGGTCTCAGCCCCAGCATTTT
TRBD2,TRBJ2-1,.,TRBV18,CASSPNLAGTNEQFF,TGTGCCAGCTCACCAAATCTAGCGGGCACTAATGAGCAGTTCTTC
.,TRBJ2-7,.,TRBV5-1,CASSLSRQGWINEQYF,TGCGCCAGCAGCTTGTCTCGGCAGGGCTGGATTAACGAGCAGTACTTC
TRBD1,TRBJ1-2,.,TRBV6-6,CASSQGQGSYGYTF,TGTGCCAGCAGCCAAGGACAGGGAAGCTATGGCTACACCTTC
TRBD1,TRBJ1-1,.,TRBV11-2,CASSSPQGGNTEAFF,TGTGCCAGCAGCTCACCACAGGGGGGGAACACTGAAGCTTTCTTT
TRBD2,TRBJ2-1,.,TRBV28,CASSLLREAYNEQFF,TGTGCCAGCAGTTTATTGCGGGAGGCATACAATGAGCAGTTCTTC
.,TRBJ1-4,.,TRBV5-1,CASSPGHTTNEKLFF,TGCGCCAGCAGCCCGGGACATACAACTAATGAAAAACTGTTTTTT
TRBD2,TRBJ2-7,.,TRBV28,CASRTSLGEQYF,TGTGCCAGCCGGACTAGCCTCGGCGAGCAGTACTTC
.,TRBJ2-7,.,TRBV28,CASETGQSTGEQYF,TGTGCCAGTGAGACTGGACAGTCTACGGGGGAGCAGTACTTC
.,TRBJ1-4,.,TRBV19,CASTTGPGEGEKLFF,TGTGCCAGTACCACCGGCCCAGGGGAGGGTGAAAAACTGTTTTTT
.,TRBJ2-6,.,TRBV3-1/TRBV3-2,CASSQEGLQGFFGSGANVLTF,TGTGCCAGCAGCCAAGAAGGGCTACAGGGATTCTTCGGCTCTGGGGCCAACGTCCTGACTTTC
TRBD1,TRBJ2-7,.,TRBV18,CASSPGGATYEQYF,TGTGCCAGCTCGCCAGGGGGCGCAACCTACGAGCAGTACTTC
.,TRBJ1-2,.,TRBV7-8,CASSLSVPYGYTF,TGTGCCAGCAGCTTGAGCGTCCCCTATGGCTACACCTTC
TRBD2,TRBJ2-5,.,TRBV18,CASSPLRGTQETQYF,TGTGCCAGCTCACCATTGCGGGGGACGCAAGAGACCCAGTACTTC
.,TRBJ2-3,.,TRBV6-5,CASSFLATSPDTQYF,TGTGCCAGCAGTTTCCTCGCGACTAGTCCAGATACGCAGTATTTT
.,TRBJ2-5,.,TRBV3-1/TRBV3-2,CASSLGAGSQETQYF,TGTGCCAGCAGCCTTGGAGCAGGGTCCCAAGAGACCCAGTACTTC
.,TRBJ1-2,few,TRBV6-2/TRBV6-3,CASSYGTFFYGYTF,TGTGCCAGCAGTTACGGGACATTCTTTTATGGCTACACCTTC
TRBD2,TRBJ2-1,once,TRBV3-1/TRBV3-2,CASSLAGVPNEQFF,TGTGCCAGCAGCCTAGCGGGAGTTCCCAATGAGCAGTTCTTC
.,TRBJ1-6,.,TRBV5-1,CASSSLRSRGLHF,TGCGCCAGCAGCTCGCTAAGAAGCAGGGGCCTCCACTTT
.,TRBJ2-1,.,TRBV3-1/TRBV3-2,CASSQAVREQFF,TGTGCCAGCAGCCAAGCGGTCCGGGAGCAGTTCTTC
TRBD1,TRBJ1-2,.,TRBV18,CASSPGIPGQNYGYTF,TGTGCCAGCTCACCAGGAATCCCGGGACAGAACTATGGCTACACCTTC
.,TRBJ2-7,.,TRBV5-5,CASSLAGDEQYF,TGTGCCAGCAGCTTGGCGGGGGACGAGCAGTACTTC
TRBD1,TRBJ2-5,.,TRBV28,CASSSLGQGARETQYF,TGTGCCAGCAGTTCCCTAGGGCAGGGGGCGAGGGAGACCCAGTACTTC
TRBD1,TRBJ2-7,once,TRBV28,CASTSGQGAYEQYF,TGTGCCAGCACCAGCGGACAGGGGGCTTACGAGCAGTACTTC
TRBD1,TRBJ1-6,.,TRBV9,CASSARDRVDSPLHF,TGTGCCAGCAGCGCCCGGGACAGGGTGGACTCACCCCTCCACTTT
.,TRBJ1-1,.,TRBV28,CASSGGAGYRAEAFF,TGTGCCAGCAGTGGAGGGGCCGGTTATAGGGCTGAAGCTTTCTTT
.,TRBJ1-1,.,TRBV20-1,CSASGQLNTEAFF,TGCAGTGCTAGTGGTCAGTTGAACACTGAAGCTTTCTTT
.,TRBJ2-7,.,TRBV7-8,CASSLSRVESYEQYF,TGTGCCAGCAGCTTAAGTCGAGTAGAGTCCTACGAGCAGTACTTC
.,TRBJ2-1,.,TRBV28,CASCPLSFTSFYNEQFF,TGTGCCAGCTGCCCTCTCTCATTTACTAGCTTTTACAATGAGCAGTTCTTC
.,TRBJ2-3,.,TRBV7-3,CASSLQGLTDTQYF,TGTGCCAGCAGCTTACAGGGTTTAACAGATACGCAGTATTTT
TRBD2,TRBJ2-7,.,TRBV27,CATQGLAGDEQYF,TGTGCCACACAGGGCCTAGCGGGAGACGAGCAGTACTTC
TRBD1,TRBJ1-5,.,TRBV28,CASSSDRGKSNQPQHF,TGTGCCAGCAGTTCGGACAGGGGGAAGAGCAATCAGCCCCAGCATTTT
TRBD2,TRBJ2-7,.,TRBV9,CASSAGLAGTYEQYF,TGTGCCAGCAGCGCCGGACTAGCGGGGACCTACGAGCAGTACTTC
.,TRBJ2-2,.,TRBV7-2,CASSLGTGTGELFF,TGTGCCAGCAGCTTAGGTACAGGCACCGGGGAGCTGTTTTTT
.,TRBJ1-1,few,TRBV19,CASSHLGEGEGLNTEAFF,TGTGCCAGTAGCCATCTCGGGGAGGGTGAAGGCTTGAACACTGAAGCTTTCTTT
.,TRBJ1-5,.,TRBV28,CASSPLRGRDTNQPQHF,TGTGCCAGCAGCCCCCTGCGCGGGAGGGACACCAATCAGCCCCAGCATTTT
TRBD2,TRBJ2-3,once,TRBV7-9,CASSLLAGVGDTQYF,TGTGCCAGCAGTCTACTAGCGGGAGTTGGAGATACGCAGTATTTT
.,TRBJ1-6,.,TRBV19,CASRSTTVDNSPLHF,TGTGCCAGTAGGTCGACGACAGTTGATAATTCACCCCTCCACTTT
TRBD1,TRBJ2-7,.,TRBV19,CASSIVGTGPYEQYF,TGTGCCAGTAGTATCGTCGGGACAGGGCCCTACGAGCAGTACTTC
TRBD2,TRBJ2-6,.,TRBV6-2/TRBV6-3,CASSYLRGSGPGANVLTF,TGTGCCAGCAGTTACTTGCGCGGGAGTGGACCTGGGGCCAACGTCCTGACTTTC
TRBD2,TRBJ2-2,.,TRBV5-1,CASSLSGLNTGELFF,TGCGCCAGCAGCCTTAGCGGGCTGAACACCGGGGAGCTGTTTTTT
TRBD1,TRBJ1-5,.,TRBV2,CASSLDRPRNQPQHF,TGTGCCAGCAGTCTGGACAGGCCACGCAATCAGCCCCAGCATTTT
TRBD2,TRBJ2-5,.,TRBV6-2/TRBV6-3,CASSYHTSGQETQYF,TGTGCCAGCAGTTACCACACTAGCGGCCAAGAGACCCAGTACTTC
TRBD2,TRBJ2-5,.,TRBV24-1,CATSPLAGTQETQYF,TGTGCCACCAGTCCCTTAGCGGGAACACAAGAGACCCAGTACTTC
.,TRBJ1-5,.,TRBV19,CASSITGTPYSNQPQHF,TGTGCCAGTAGCATAACCGGGACACCTTATAGCAATCAGCCCCAGCATTTT
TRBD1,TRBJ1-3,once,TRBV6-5,CASRPTGTGNTIYF,TGTGCCAGCCGACCGACAGGGACTGGGAACACCATATATTTT
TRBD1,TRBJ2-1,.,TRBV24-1,CATSDTGTGIVDNEQFF,TGTGCCACCAGTGACACCGGGACAGGGATCGTGGACAATGAGCAGTTCTTC
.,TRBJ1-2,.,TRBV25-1,CASSGTGTPVRGYTF,TGTGCCAGCAGTGGAACCGGGACACCTGTTAGAGGCTACACCTTC
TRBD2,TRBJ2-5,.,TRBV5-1,CASSLTSGGQETQYF,TGCGCCAGCAGCTTGACTAGCGGGGGCCAAGAGACCCAGTACTTC
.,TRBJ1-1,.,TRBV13,CASSSLRQVSMKAFF,TGTGCCAGCAGCTCCCTCCGACAGGTCTCCATGAAAGCTTTCTTT
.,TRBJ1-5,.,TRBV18,CASSAGYNQPQHF,TGTGCCAGCTCAGCGGGGTACAATCAGCCCCAGCATTTT
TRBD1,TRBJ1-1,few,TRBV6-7,CASSGTGVTEAFF,TGTGCCAGCTCTGGGACAGGGGTTACTGAAGCTTTCTTT
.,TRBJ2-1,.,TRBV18,CASSPQGGSYNEQFF,TGTGCCAGCTCACCCCAGGGGGGATCCTACAATGAGCAGTTCTTC
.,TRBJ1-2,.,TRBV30,CAWSKDRINYGYTF,TGTGCCTGGAGTAAGGACAGAATTAACTATGGCTACACCTTC